The 17 T cell receptor beta chains reported below all come from one sample, sequenced in a study of CD8+CD57+ T cells in acquired aplastic anemia listed by TCRdb under 2018. Instrument used: Illumina HiSeq 2000. TCR beta VDJ combination and CDR3 sequence profiling used genomic DNA as the template. In TCRdb, the public reads were trimmed at Q25 with fastp and aligned with MiXCR, with productive beta chains retained. Rows are unified per CDR3 protein, each entry keeping the most common DNA and genes. Within this sample are roughly 280,000 distinct CDR3 sequences, with approximately 58% of them counted one time only. Roughly 1.2% of the sample is taken by the ten largest. Flow cytometry had shown CD8+CD57+ cell expansion in the patients selected for sequencing. Sequenced material: sorted CD4+, CD8+, or CD8+CD57+ T cells (not recorded which) from PBMCs. The receptors stem from a human donor with aplastic anemia.

The chain couples TRBV2 to TRBJ2-5; D assignment may be TRBD1 or TRBD2 (5 bases each). Germline V gives CDR1 SNHLY, CDR2 FYNNEI. The CDR3 runs to 15 residues. Trimming pared 5 bases from V and 1 base from J, leaving 14 bases between. The CDR3 reads CASSLRGRIQETQYF. As DNA, the CDR3 is TGTGCCAGCAGTTTAAGGGGACGGATCCAAGAGACCCAGTACTTC.

This clonotype occurred many times. The gene calls are TRBV9 and TRBJ2-5; 11 bases are a match to TRBD1. Germline V gene data show CDR1 as SGDLS and CDR2 as YYNGEE. This CDR3 is 15 amino acids long. Unmatched junction bases numbered 6, after V lost 4 bases and J lost 4 bases. This CDR3 is CASSSRDRGRETQYF. CDR3 DNA: TGTGCCAGCAGCTCACGGGACAGGGGGAGAGAGACCCAGTACTTC.

This clonotype was detected only a few times. The rearrangement links TRBV18 to TRBJ2-3; D is unresolved. The germline V gene encodes CDR1 KGHSH and CDR2 LQKENI. The CDR3 runs 14 residues. V shed 3 bases and J shed 1 base, with 8 bases lying between them. CDR3 nucleotides: TGTGCCAGCTCACCCACTACGCGCACAGATACGCAGTATTTT. This gives the protein CASSPTTRTDTQYF.

About this clonotype: The junction does not match germline at one end; this may be a read error. The gene calls are TRBV7-7 and TRBJ2-5; 8 bases line up with TRBD2. The CDR3 runs to 15 residues. From germline, CDR1 is SSHAT and CDR2 FNYEAQ (reference sequence). The CDR3 DNA reads TGTGCTAGCAGCTCGACTAGCGCGTCGGGGGAGACCCAGTACTTC. This gives the protein CASSSTSASGETQYF.

This chain uses TRBV7-9 with TRBJ2-5; maybe TRBD2 (7 bases). Germline V lookup: CDR1 SEHNR, CDR2 FQNEAQ (reference sequence). The CDR3 sequence is 14 residues long. Trimming removed 0 bases at V and 4 bases at J, with 9 bases between. The CDR3 nucleotides are TGTGCCAGCAGCTTAGCTCGGGGGGCAGAGACCCAGTACTTC. The encoded protein is CASSLARGAETQYF. Combining the CDR3 with reference TRBV7-9 and TRBJ2-5 gives the whole variable domain DTGVSQNPRHKITKRGQNVTFRCDPISEHNRLYWYRQTLGQGPEFLTYFQNEAQLEKSRLLSDRFSAERPKGSFSTLEIQRTEQGDSAMYLCASSLARGAETQYFGPGTRLLVL.

Remarks on this clonotype: No conserved phenylalanine or tryptophan ends this CDR3, so it is likely a read error. The rearrangement joins TRBV5-1 to TRBJ2-1, with TRBD1 identical over 11 bases. Germline V lookup: CDR1 SGHRS, CDR2 YFSETQ. The CDR3 is 14 amino acids. CDR3 bases: TGCGCCAGCAGCGGACAGGGGGCGTACAGTGAGCAGTTCCTC. It encodes CASSGQGAYSEQFL.

The J gene is TRBJ1-4, the V gene TRBV2; D is possibly TRBD1 (6 bases). The CDR3 spans 15 residues. Germline lookup yields CDR1 SNHLY and CDR2 FYNNEI. Trimming pared 4 bases from V and 4 bases from J, leaving 13 bases between. The CDR3 here is CASSASGQLNEKLFF. The CDR3 DNA follows: TGTGCCAGCAGTGCCTCCGGACAGCTTAATGAAAAACTGTTTTTT.

The chain combines TRBV10-3 with TRBJ2-3; D perhaps matches TRBD2 (6 bases). Deletions cut 4 bases from V and 2 bases from J, with 19 bases between. The CDR3 is made up of 17 amino acids. Germline assignment: CDR1 ENHRY and CDR2 SYGVKD. The CDR3 reads CAISVTEGLHSTDTQYF. Written as DNA, the CDR3 is TGTGCCATCAGTGTAACGGAGGGACTCCATTCCACAGATACGCAGTATTTT.

The J gene is TRBJ1-2, the V gene TRBV9, with a tentative D call TRBD1 (6 bases). CDR3 size: 15 residues. Trimming shortened V by 4 bases and J by 9 bases, and 22 bases separated the two germline ends. Germline assignment: CDR1 SGDLS and CDR2 YYNGEE. The CDR3 loop reads CASSSGTGAGESYTF. CDR3 coding DNA: TGTGCCAGCAGCTCGGGGACGGGGGCCGGGGAGAGCTACACCTTC.

The rearrangement joins TRBV10-1 to TRBJ2-7, with 7 bases identical to TRBD2. Germline loops: CDR1 WNHNN, CDR2 SYGVQD (reference sequence). There are 13 residues in the CDR3. V shed 11 bases, J shed 4 bases, and the junction held 11 bases outside the gene matches. The CDR3 region is CAPTPGGLYEQYF. Here the CDR3 DNA reads TGCGCCCCCACCCCGGGGGGATTATACGAGCAGTACTTC.

The gene calls are TRBV7-8 and TRBJ1-1; no clear D gene. This CDR3 is 19 amino acids long. V dropped 0 bases and J dropped 0 bases, with 20 bases sitting between them. Germline CDR1 and CDR2: SGHVS and FQNEAQ. The CDR3 coding sequence is TGTGCCAGCAGCTTAGCCTACCCGCCCAGACACTTCATGAACACTGAAGCTTTCTTT. Protein product: CASSLAYPPRHFMNTEAFF.

This clonotype occurred many times. The V and J genes are TRBV12-3 or TRBV12-4 and TRBJ1-1; perhaps TRBD1 as D (6 bases). V shed 8 bases and J shed 5 bases, with 15 bases lying between them. The CDR3 totals 13 residues. The CDR3 nucleotides are TGTGCCAGCGGTGAGGGGGAGGGGACTGAAGCTTTCTTT. Residues: CASGEGEGTEAFF.

The sample holds a few counts of this clonotype. The gene calls are TRBV15 and TRBJ1-1; D not resolved. CDR3 length equals 15 residues. Trimming removed 1 base from V and 1 base from J, with 10 bases in between. The germline gives CDR1 LNHNV, CDR2 YYDKDF (reference sequence). The CDR3 bases are TGTGCCACCAGCAGAGCGGAAGGACCGAACACTGAAGCTTTCTTT. It yields the protein CATSRAEGPNTEAFF.

This clonotype was seen repeatedly, ten times or more. This chain links TRBV5-1 with TRBJ1-1; weak D call: TRBD1 (6 bases). Germline CDR1 SGHRS, CDR2 YFSETQ. V lost 5 bases and J 1 base, leaving 12 bases between the germline ends. CDR3 length: 14 amino acids. The CDR3 coding sequence is TGCGCCAGCAGTAGGCAGGGGCCGAACACTGAAGCTTTCTTT. Protein sequence: CASSRQGPNTEAFF.

The chain recombines TRBV7-3 with TRBJ2-2; D remains unclear. Trimming cost V 4 bases and J 1 base, with 7 bases left between them. The CDR3 length is 14 residues. Germline CDR1 is SGHTA and CDR2 is FQGTGA. As DNA, the CDR3 is TGTGCCAGCAGCTCGATCATGAACACCGGGGAGCTGTTTTTT. This gives the protein CASSSIMNTGELFF. Combining the CDR3 with reference TRBV7-3 and TRBJ2-2 gives the whole variable domain GAGVSQTPSNKVTEKGKYVELRCDPISGHTALYWYRQSLGQGPEFLIYFQGTGAADDSGLPNDRFFAVRPEGSVSTLKIQRTERGDSAVYLCASSSIMNTGELFFGEGSRLTVL.

This chain connects TRBV14 to TRBJ2-3, with D hard to call. Germline V CDR1 and CDR2: SGHDN, FVKESK. V gave up 6 bases and J gave up 2 bases, with 6 bases separating them. The CDR3 is 12 residues long. The CDR3 spells CASSPFTDTQYF. CDR3 nucleotides: TGTGCCAGCAGTCCCTTCACAGATACGCAGTATTTT.

CDR3 in amino acids: CASSVGTSGRRSYNEQFF. DNA of the CDR3: TGTGCCAGCAGCGTAGGGACTAGCGGGAGAAGGTCCTACAATGAGCAGTTCTTC. The rearrangement uses TRBV9 and TRBJ2-1; 13 bases line up with TRBD2. Trimming cost V 0 bases and J 1 base; bases outside gene matches: 4. The CDR3 is 18 amino acids. The germline V gene encodes CDR1 SGDLS and CDR2 YYNGEE.